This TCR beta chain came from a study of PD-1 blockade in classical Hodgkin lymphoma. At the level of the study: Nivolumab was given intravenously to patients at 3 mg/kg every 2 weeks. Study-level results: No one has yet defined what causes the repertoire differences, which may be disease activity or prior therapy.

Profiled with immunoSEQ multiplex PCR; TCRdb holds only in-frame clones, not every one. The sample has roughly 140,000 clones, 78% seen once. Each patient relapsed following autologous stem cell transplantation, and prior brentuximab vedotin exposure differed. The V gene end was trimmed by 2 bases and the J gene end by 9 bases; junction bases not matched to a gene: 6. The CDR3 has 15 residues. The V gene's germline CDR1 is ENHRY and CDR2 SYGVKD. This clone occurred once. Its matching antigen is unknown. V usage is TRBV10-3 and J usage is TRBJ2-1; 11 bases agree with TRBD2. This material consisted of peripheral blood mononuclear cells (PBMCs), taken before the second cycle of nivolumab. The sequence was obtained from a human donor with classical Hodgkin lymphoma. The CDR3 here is CAISELSGRAGEQFF. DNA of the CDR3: TGTGCCATCAGTGAGCTTAGCGGGAGGGCGGGTGAGCAGTTCTTC.